Listed below are T cell receptor beta chains from one sample, sequenced in a study of blood T cell repertoires in COVID-19. Sequencing used immunoSEQ multiplex PCR; TCRdb keeps in-frame clones, though not all of them. The sample lists 250,000 to 300,000 clones; roughly 84% were seen once. Sequencing was done on a sample of PBMCs or T cells enriched from blood (not recorded which). These receptors were collected from a man aged 45 to 65 who had recovered from COVID-19. Both conserved end residues are part of each CDR3. Each record gives: clone size, V gene, D gene, J gene, CDR3 DNA, CDR3 protein. The D gene is left open where the match is weak. Only some rows state a clone size, as once, few, many or a class for expanded clones.

clone size: once
V gene: TRBV3-1/TRBV3-2
D gene: TRBD2
J gene: TRBJ2-2
CDR3 DNA: TGTGCCAGCAGCCCGGGACTATCGAATGTCGGGGAGCTGTTTTTT
CDR3 protein: CASSPGLSNVGELFF

clone size: many
V gene: TRBV15
D gene: TRBD2
J gene: TRBJ2-1
CDR3 DNA: TGTGCCACCAGCAGGCTCCTAGCGGGAAGATACAATGAGCAGTTCTTC
CDR3 protein: CATSRLLAGRYNEQFF

clone size: -
V gene: TRBV6-5
D gene: TRBD2
J gene: TRBJ2-1
CDR3 DNA: TGTGCCAGCAGTTACTCTCCTAGCGGGAGATTCGATGAGCAGTTCTTC
CDR3 protein: CASSYSPSGRFDEQFF

clone size: once
V gene: TRBV11-2
D gene: -
J gene: TRBJ2-5
CDR3 DNA: TGTGCCAGCAGCCCTCCCCCAGGTAGAGAGACCCAGTACTTC
CDR3 protein: CASSPPPGRETQYF

clone size: few
V gene: TRBV10-1
D gene: TRBD1
J gene: TRBJ2-2
CDR3 DNA: TGCGCCAGCAGTCAAGACAGGGCCACCGGGGAGCTGTTTTTT
CDR3 protein: CASSQDRATGELFF

clone size: -
V gene: TRBV11-2
D gene: TRBD1
J gene: TRBJ1-2
CDR3 DNA: TGTGCCAGCAGCTATACAGGGGGAGCTAACTATGGCTACACCTTC
CDR3 protein: CASSYTGGANYGYTF

clone size: -
V gene: TRBV10-1
D gene: -
J gene: TRBJ2-3
CDR3 DNA: TGCGCCAGCAGAGATTATGAGGCGGGTACGCAGTATTTT
CDR3 protein: CASRDYEAGTQYF

clone size: -
V gene: TRBV5-1
D gene: -
J gene: TRBJ1-5
CDR3 DNA: TGCGCCAGCAGCTTTACTACGGGTAGCAATCAGCCCCAGCATTTT
CDR3 protein: CASSFTTGSNQPQHF

clone size: few
V gene: TRBV3-1/TRBV3-2
D gene: TRBD2
J gene: TRBJ2-1
CDR3 DNA: TGTGCCAGCAGCCAAGACGGGATCCGGACTAGCGCGAAGCCCTACAATGAGCAGTTCTTC
CDR3 protein: CASSQDGIRTSAKPYNEQFF

clone size: -
V gene: TRBV9
D gene: TRBD2
J gene: TRBJ2-1
CDR3 DNA: TGTGCCAGCAGCGTAGAGCTAGCGGTCCTGGATGAGCAGTTCTTC
CDR3 protein: CASSVELAVLDEQFF

clone size: -
V gene: TRBV5-6
D gene: -
J gene: TRBJ1-1
CDR3 DNA: TGTGCCAGCAGCCACCAGGGGATGAACACTGAAGCTTTCTTT
CDR3 protein: CASSHQGMNTEAFF

clone size: -
V gene: TRBV19
D gene: TRBD2
J gene: TRBJ2-3
CDR3 DNA: TGTGCCAGCGGAGGTGGGGGGGGCACAGATACGCAGTATTTT
CDR3 protein: CASGGGGGTDTQYF

clone size: few
V gene: TRBV7-3
D gene: TRBD2
J gene: TRBJ2-1
CDR3 DNA: TGTGCCAGCAGCAAACCCTTAGCGGGGGGTTACAATGAGCAGTTCTTC
CDR3 protein: CASSKPLAGGYNEQFF

clone size: -
V gene: TRBV9
D gene: TRBD1
J gene: TRBJ2-2
CDR3 DNA: TGTGCCAGCAGCGACAGTAGGACCAGGGGGAGCGCCGGGGAGCTGTTTTTT
CDR3 protein: CASSDSRTRGSAGELFF

clone size: -
V gene: TRBV4-2
D gene: -
J gene: TRBJ2-5
CDR3 DNA: TGTGCCAGCAGCCAAGATCGCTCCCTGAGGGGGCAAGAGACCCAGTACTTC
CDR3 protein: CASSQDRSLRGQETQYF

clone size: once
V gene: TRBV11-2
D gene: TRBD1
J gene: TRBJ1-1
CDR3 DNA: TGTGCCAGCAGCTACGGGGGGACAGGGTTAAACACTGAAGCTTTCTTT
CDR3 protein: CASSYGGTGLNTEAFF

clone size: few
V gene: TRBV18
D gene: -
J gene: TRBJ1-5
CDR3 DNA: TGTGCCAGCTCACCACCGGCAGGCGATAGCAATCAGCCCCAGCATTTT
CDR3 protein: CASSPPAGDSNQPQHF

clone size: -
V gene: TRBV10-2
D gene: -
J gene: TRBJ1-4
CDR3 DNA: TGCGCCAGCAGTGAGGTGGGAGGTAAACTGTTTTTT
CDR3 protein: CASSEVGGKLFF

clone size: -
V gene: TRBV7-2
D gene: -
J gene: TRBJ2-6
CDR3 DNA: TGTGCCAGGACCCAGGGCTCTGGGGCCAACGTCCTGACTTTC
CDR3 protein: CARTQGSGANVLTF

clone size: -
V gene: TRBV5-5
D gene: -
J gene: TRBJ1-3
CDR3 DNA: TGTGCCAGCAGCTTGGGGAGGCCCACCTCTGGAAACACCATATATTTT
CDR3 protein: CASSLGRPTSGNTIYF

clone size: -
V gene: TRBV2
D gene: TRBD1
J gene: TRBJ1-4
CDR3 DNA: TGTGCCAGCAGTGCGGCCGGGACAGGGCATGGAAAACTGTTTTTT
CDR3 protein: CASSAAGTGHGKLFF

clone size: -
V gene: TRBV2
D gene: TRBD2
J gene: TRBJ2-3
CDR3 DNA: TGTGCCAGCAGTGCCCTACTAGCGGGGGCCGGGGATACGCAGTATTTT
CDR3 protein: CASSALLAGAGDTQYF

clone size: -
V gene: TRBV19
D gene: TRBD1
J gene: TRBJ1-2
CDR3 DNA: TGTGCCAGTAGTAGCGGGACAGGGACTTCTGGCTACACCTTC
CDR3 protein: CASSSGTGTSGYTF

clone size: -
V gene: TRBV19
D gene: TRBD1
J gene: TRBJ2-7
CDR3 DNA: TGTGCCAGTAGTATATCAAGGGGGCCCTACGAGCAGTACTTC
CDR3 protein: CASSISRGPYEQYF

clone size: -
V gene: TRBV5-1
D gene: TRBD2
J gene: TRBJ2-5
CDR3 DNA: TGCGCCAGCACCGGGACTAGCGGGATGGAGACCCAGTACTTC
CDR3 protein: CASTGTSGMETQYF

clone size: -
V gene: TRBV6-5
D gene: -
J gene: TRBJ1-3
CDR3 DNA: TGTGCCAGCAGTTACGGCCAGGGAATTGGAAACACCATATATTTT
CDR3 protein: CASSYGQGIGNTIYF

clone size: -
V gene: TRBV12-5
D gene: -
J gene: TRBJ2-6
CDR3 DNA: TGTGCTAGTGGTTTGGCGGAGGGTTTGAGCGCTGGGGCCAACGTCCTGACTTTC
CDR3 protein: CASGLAEGLSAGANVLTF

clone size: -
V gene: TRBV5-4
D gene: TRBD2
J gene: TRBJ2-2
CDR3 DNA: TGTGCCAGCAGCTTGGCCGGGACTAGCGGAGCCGGGACCGGGGAGCTGTTTTTT
CDR3 protein: CASSLAGTSGAGTGELFF

clone size: -
V gene: TRBV5-1
D gene: -
J gene: TRBJ2-7
CDR3 DNA: TGCGCCAGCAGCTTGGCCCCGGACAGAAGATACGAGCAGTACTTC
CDR3 protein: CASSLAPDRRYEQYF

clone size: -
V gene: TRBV10-2
D gene: -
J gene: TRBJ1-5
CDR3 DNA: TGCGCCAGCAGTGAGCGGGTTAGCAATCAGCCCCAGCATTTT
CDR3 protein: CASSERVSNQPQHF

clone size: once
V gene: TRBV7-9
D gene: -
J gene: TRBJ1-4
CDR3 DNA: TGTGCCAGCAGCTCAGGAGGCCTCACTAATGAAAAACTGTTTTTT
CDR3 protein: CASSSGGLTNEKLFF

clone size: -
V gene: TRBV5-1
D gene: -
J gene: TRBJ1-5
CDR3 DNA: TGCGCCAGCAGCCCCTCGGGGGGTTATAGCAATCAGCCCCAGCATTTT
CDR3 protein: CASSPSGGYSNQPQHF

clone size: -
V gene: TRBV5-1
D gene: -
J gene: TRBJ1-1
CDR3 DNA: TGCGCCAGCAGCTTTGGGGGCAGGGGCACTGAAGCTTTCTTT
CDR3 protein: CASSFGGRGTEAFF

clone size: -
V gene: TRBV27
D gene: TRBD2
J gene: TRBJ2-7
CDR3 DNA: TGTGCCAGCAGCCAACCGGGGGGGCCCTACGAGCAGTACTTC
CDR3 protein: CASSQPGGPYEQYF

clone size: -
V gene: TRBV6-2/TRBV6-3
D gene: TRBD1
J gene: TRBJ2-7
CDR3 DNA: TGTGCCAGCAGTTACTCGAGACAGGGAAGGAACGAGCAGTACTTC
CDR3 protein: CASSYSRQGRNEQYF

clone size: -
V gene: TRBV28
D gene: TRBD1
J gene: TRBJ1-5
CDR3 DNA: TGTGCCAGCAGTCCTCAGAAGACAGGGCTAGCAAGCAATCAGCCCCAGCATTTT
CDR3 protein: CASSPQKTGLASNQPQHF

clone size: -
V gene: TRBV18
D gene: TRBD2
J gene: TRBJ2-7
CDR3 DNA: TGTGCCAGCTCACAGGCTAGCGGGAACTACGAGCAGTACTTC
CDR3 protein: CASSQASGNYEQYF

clone size: -
V gene: TRBV15
D gene: TRBD2
J gene: TRBJ2-3
CDR3 DNA: TGTGCCACCAGCAAGGCCTTGGGGGGGGTCACAGATACGCAGTATTTT
CDR3 protein: CATSKALGGVTDTQYF

clone size: -
V gene: TRBV29-1
D gene: TRBD1
J gene: TRBJ1-1
CDR3 DNA: TGCAGCGACCGGACAGGGGGCCGAGCTTTCTTT
CDR3 protein: CSDRTGGRAFF

clone size: -
V gene: TRBV27
D gene: TRBD1
J gene: TRBJ1-5
CDR3 DNA: TGTGCCAGCAGTACCAGGACAGGGGATGGTCGGCATCAGCCCCAGCATTTT
CDR3 protein: CASSTRTGDGRHQPQHF

clone size: -
V gene: TRBV6-5
D gene: -
J gene: TRBJ2-5
CDR3 DNA: TGTGCCAGCAGGTCTCCAGGCCCGGAGACCCAGTACTTC
CDR3 protein: CASRSPGPETQYF

clone size: -
V gene: TRBV5-1
D gene: TRBD2
J gene: TRBJ2-3
CDR3 DNA: TGCGCCAGCAGCTCAAAGGGACTAGACTTGCGCGGGAGCACAGATACGCAGTATTTT
CDR3 protein: CASSSKGLDLRGSTDTQYF

clone size: -
V gene: TRBV9
D gene: -
J gene: TRBJ1-2
CDR3 DNA: TGTGCCACCCCGGGGGGGAGGCCTAACTATGGCTACACCTTC
CDR3 protein: CATPGGRPNYGYTF

clone size: -
V gene: TRBV11-3
D gene: -
J gene: TRBJ2-7
CDR3 DNA: TGTGCCAGCAGCTCCGGGCCCCTTGAGGGAGAGCAGTACTTC
CDR3 protein: CASSSGPLEGEQYF

clone size: -
V gene: TRBV28
D gene: TRBD2
J gene: TRBJ2-7
CDR3 DNA: TGTGCCAGCAGTTCCTCAGGGACTAGCGGCTCCTACGAGCAGTACTTC
CDR3 protein: CASSSSGTSGSYEQYF

clone size: -
V gene: TRBV7-9
D gene: -
J gene: TRBJ1-6
CDR3 DNA: TGTGCCAGCAGCTTAGCAGGGGCTGATAATTCACCCCTCCACTTT
CDR3 protein: CASSLAGADNSPLHF

clone size: -
V gene: TRBV6-1
D gene: -
J gene: TRBJ2-2
CDR3 DNA: TGTGCCAGCAGTGACGGACAGTTCACCGGGGAGCTGTTTTTT
CDR3 protein: CASSDGQFTGELFF

clone size: -
V gene: TRBV11-2
D gene: -
J gene: TRBJ2-2
CDR3 DNA: TGTGCCAGCAGCTTAAGAGTGGCGGGTTTGGCCACCGGGGAGCTGTTTTTT
CDR3 protein: CASSLRVAGLATGELFF

clone size: -
V gene: TRBV3-1/TRBV3-2
D gene: TRBD2
J gene: TRBJ2-7
CDR3 DNA: TGTGCCAGCAGGGACTTAGCGGGGCACTCCTACGAGCAGTACTTC
CDR3 protein: CASRDLAGHSYEQYF

clone size: -
V gene: TRBV6-5
D gene: TRBD1
J gene: TRBJ1-5
CDR3 DNA: TGTGCCAGCAGTTACTCTAGGACAGGCGGGAATCAGCCCCAGCATTTT
CDR3 protein: CASSYSRTGGNQPQHF

clone size: -
V gene: TRBV7-2
D gene: -
J gene: TRBJ2-1
CDR3 DNA: TGTGCCAGCAGCTTATTTCACAGGGATACCGATGAGCAGTTCTTC
CDR3 protein: CASSLFHRDTDEQFF